This T cell receptor beta chain was identified in a study of T cells in Graves' hyperthyroidism and ophthalmopathy (dated by TCRdb to between 2017 and 2020). In terms of the full investigation: Peripheral blood was sampled at the time of initial diagnosis, prior to any treatment. To identify distinguishing TCR V-J signatures, a discovery cohort of some 99 patients was used, comprising 43 with Graves' ophthalmopathy and 57 with stable Graves' hyperthyroidism. Prospective prediction of ophthalmopathy was tested in an independent validation cohort consisting of fewer than 20 hyperthyroidism patients and about 17 patients who later progressed to ophthalmopathy. The 90 or so discovery patients were randomly split 7:3 into training and test sets. In about 6 Graves' hyperthyroidism patients, the study also compared T-cell repertoires from thyroid tissue with T-cell repertoires from blood. Following sampling, methimazole starting at 30 mg daily was given to hyperthyroidism patients, and high-dose intravenous methylprednisolone was given to ophthalmopathy patients. The paper describes TCR Vbeta CDR3 sequencing of 135 peripheral blood samples, made up of 43 ophthalmopathy patients, 70 to 80 hyperthyroidism patients and roughly 17 progressor patients. Findings and caveats that apply to the study as a whole: Sample size was not statistically predetermined, and blinding of investigators to group allocation was not performed. Most expanded thyroid clonotypes (frequency above 0.001) were also detected in blood, a finding suggesting that blood repertoires may reflect thyroid immune responses. Ophthalmopathy was separated from stable hyperthyroidism by a 13 V-J signature model, with around 90% sensitivity and 81% to 82% specificity obtained in cross-validation and 80%/75% obtained in testing. In validation, the model predicted progression to ophthalmopathy with around 71% sensitivity and approximately 78% specificity, a median of 6.5 months before onset.

Graves' hyperthyroidism was defined as stable when no progression to ophthalmopathy occurred over 18 months of follow-up. Hyperthyroidism patients were newly diagnosed, had a disease duration of under 2 months, and were aged 18 to 65 years. The study excluded patients with uncontrolled infections, other autoimmune diseases, pregnancy or lactation. Diagnoses were established on the basis of clinical symptoms, serum thyroxine and TRAb, thyroid ultrasound, and orbital computed tomography. Ficoll-Paque density gradient centrifugation was used to isolate PBMCs from approximately 11 ml of fresh peripheral blood. Trizol reagent was used to extract total RNA, and RNA quality was then checked on an Agilent 2100 Bioanalyzer. Germline trimming amounts to 3 bases on V and 2 bases on J, with 8 as the count of junction bases outside the gene matches. From the germline V gene, CDR1 is SGHRS and CDR2 is YFSETQ. CDR3 length: 16 amino acids, cysteine to phenylalanine. Left in the record is the CDR3 DNA by itself, 48 bases read in frame from the first base.

The TCR beta CDR3 regions were amplified from the RNA transcripts. For the first round of RT-PCR on the TCR CDR3, the HTBI primer set was used together with the Qiagen OneStep RT-PCR kit. A second multiplex PCR round built the libraries, followed by size selection and purification. Paired-end sequencing of the libraries was performed with 100 bp reads on an Illumina HiSeq2000. For the original study's pipeline: SOAPnuke was used to process the raw data, throwing out any read that contained adapters or uncalled bases, had a mean Phred below 15, or lacked an exact constant-primer or identifier match. COPE v1.2.5 was used to merge high-quality paired reads, and clonotypes were defined as unique nucleotide sequences. MiTCR v1.1 was used to align clonotypes to the IMGT TRBV, TRBD and TRBJ reference segments. Analysis was restricted to V-J combinations with a frequency above 0.0001, which covered about 99% of repertoires. The TCS score was defined as the ratio of F50 (clonal expansion) to E x V (chaos), calculated using BLOSUM62-based TCRdist between CDR3 peptides within each V-J. Welch's t-statistics and random forest reduced 514 V-J features to 13, which were used in a naive Bayes classifier (R e1071). The public reads were reanalyzed by TCRdb: fastp trimming at Q25, MiXCR alignment, in-frame beta chains only. Identical CDR3 protein sequences are pooled into one entry, listed with their most common genes and DNA. The V and J calls reflect TCRdb's pipeline rather than the authors' work. Here the sample has more than 550,000 distinct CDR3 sequences; approximately 15% occur a single time. The ten most abundant clones make up roughly 15% of the sample.

In this sample, this clonotype turned up many times. Its antigen remains undetermined. No base-level quality is on record; no much larger clone is a single base apart. Sequencing was performed on blood. The receptor was isolated from a man between 45 and 60 years old with Graves' hyperthyroidism. This chain joins TRBV5-1 to TRBJ2-1, with 7 middle bases fitting TRBD1. The nucleotide sequence is TGCGCCAGCAGCTCTTTTTCGACAGGGACCTACAATGAGCAGTTCTTC. Its amino acids are CASSSFSTGTYNEQFF.